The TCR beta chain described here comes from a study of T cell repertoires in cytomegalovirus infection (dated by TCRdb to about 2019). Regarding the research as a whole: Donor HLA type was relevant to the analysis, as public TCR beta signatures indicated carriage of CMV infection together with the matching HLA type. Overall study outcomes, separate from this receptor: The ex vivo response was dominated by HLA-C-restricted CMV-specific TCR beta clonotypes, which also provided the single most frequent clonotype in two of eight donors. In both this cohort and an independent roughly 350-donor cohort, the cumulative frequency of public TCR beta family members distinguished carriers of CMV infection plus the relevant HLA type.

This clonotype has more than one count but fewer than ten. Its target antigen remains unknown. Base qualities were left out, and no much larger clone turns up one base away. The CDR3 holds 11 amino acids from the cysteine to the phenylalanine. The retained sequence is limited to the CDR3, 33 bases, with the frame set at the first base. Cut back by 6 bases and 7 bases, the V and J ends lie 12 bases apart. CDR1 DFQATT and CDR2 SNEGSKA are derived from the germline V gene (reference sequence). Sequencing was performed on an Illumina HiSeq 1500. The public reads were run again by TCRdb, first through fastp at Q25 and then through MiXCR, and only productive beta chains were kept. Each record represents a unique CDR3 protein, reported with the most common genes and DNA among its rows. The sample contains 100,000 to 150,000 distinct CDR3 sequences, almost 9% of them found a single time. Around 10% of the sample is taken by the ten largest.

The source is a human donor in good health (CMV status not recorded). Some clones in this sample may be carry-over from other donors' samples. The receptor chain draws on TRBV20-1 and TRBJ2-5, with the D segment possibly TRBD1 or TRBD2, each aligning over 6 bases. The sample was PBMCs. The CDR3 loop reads CSATKGGTQYF. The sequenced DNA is TGCAGTGCCACCAAGGGGGGGACCCAGTACTTC.